The clone carrying this TCR beta chain was found a few times. Its antigen is not identified. The record originates from a study of post-analysis software for immune sequencing data. Unique molecular identifiers tagged the TCR beta cDNA libraries. TCRdb re-derived calls from the PCR reads in MiXCR, one entry per CDR3 protein. This table holds hundreds of thousands of distinct CDR3 sequences, 30% found once. The V segment lost 0 bases and the J segment 4 bases; nucleotides outside the gene matches: 6. The length of the CDR3 is 16 residues. In germline, CDR1 is MGHRA, CDR2 YSYEKL. Notes on the study in general: Controls significantly exceeded multiple sclerosis patients in normalized Chao1 diversity. Patients showed TRBV5-6, TRBV5-1 and TRBV20-1 among roughly 5 TRBV segments more frequent than in controls.

The chain uses TRBV4-1 and TRBJ2-3; 8 nucleotides match TRBD1. Sequenced input: blood. The receptor was isolated from a girl aged 10 to 17 with multiple sclerosis. The CDR3 protein is CASSQDTRTGSDTQYF. In nucleotides, the CDR3 is TGCGCCAGCAGCCAAGATACTCGGACAGGGTCAGATACGCAGTATTTT.